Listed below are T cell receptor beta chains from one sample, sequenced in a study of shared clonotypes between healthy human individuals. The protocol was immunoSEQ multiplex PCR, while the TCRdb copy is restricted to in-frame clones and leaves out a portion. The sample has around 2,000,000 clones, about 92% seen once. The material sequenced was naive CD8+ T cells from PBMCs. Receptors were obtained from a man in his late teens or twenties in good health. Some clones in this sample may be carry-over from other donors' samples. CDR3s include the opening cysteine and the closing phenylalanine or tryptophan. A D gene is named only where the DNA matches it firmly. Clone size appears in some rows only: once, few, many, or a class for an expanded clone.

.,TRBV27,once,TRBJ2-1,TGTGCCAGCAGTTTATCGCCAGGGGTCTACAATGAGCAGTTCTTC,CASSLSPGVYNEQFF
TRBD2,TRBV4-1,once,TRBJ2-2,TGCGCCAGCAGCCAGGCCGCGGGACTAGCTGTTGGTGCCGGGGAGCTGTTTTTT,CASSQAAGLAVGAGELFF
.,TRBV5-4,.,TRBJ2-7,TGTGCCAGCACCGACCTGGGAGGGGGACCCTACGAGCAGTACTTC,CASTDLGGGPYEQYF
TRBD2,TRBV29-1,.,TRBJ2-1,TGCAGCCGTCTTGCGGGAGGAGGGAATGAGCAGTTCTTC,CSRLAGGGNEQFF
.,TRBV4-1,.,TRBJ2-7,TGCGCCAGCAGCCAAGACAAGGGCTCCTACGAGCAGTACTTC,CASSQDKGSYEQYF
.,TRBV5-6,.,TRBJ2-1,TGTGCCAGCAGCTCCCTGGGGGGCCGCTACAATGAGCAGTTCTTC,CASSSLGGRYNEQFF
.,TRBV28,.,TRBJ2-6,TGTGCCAGCGCGGGAACTGGGGCCAACGTCCTGACTTTC,CASAGTGANVLTF
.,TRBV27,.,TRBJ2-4,TGTGCCAGCAGTAAACAGGTTTGGGCCAAAAACATTCAGTACTTC,CASSKQVWAKNIQYF
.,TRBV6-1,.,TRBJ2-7,TGTGCCAGCAGTGAAGCGCCAGCGAAAAGCTCCTACGAGCAGTACTTC,CASSEAPAKSSYEQYF
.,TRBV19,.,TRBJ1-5,TGTGCCAGTAGTATAGACAGTCCCATTAGCAATCAGCCCCAGCATTTT,CASSIDSPISNQPQHF
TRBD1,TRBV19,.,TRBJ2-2,TGTGCCAGTAGTTTCGAAACCGGGACAGCTTACACCGGGGAGCTGTTTTTT,CASSFETGTAYTGELFF
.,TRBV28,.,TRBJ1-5,TGTGCCAGCGATGGACTGTGGACAGATAGCAATCAGCCCCAGCATTTT,CASDGLWTDSNQPQHF
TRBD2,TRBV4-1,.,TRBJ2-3,TGCGCCAGCAGCTTCGAAGCGGGAGGGTCCGATACGCAGTATTTT,CASSFEAGGSDTQYF
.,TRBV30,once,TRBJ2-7,TGTGCCTGGAGTGCAGAGACCTACGAGCAGTACTTC,CAWSAETYEQYF
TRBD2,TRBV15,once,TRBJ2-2,TGTGCCACCAGCAGGACTAGCGGCTTCACCGGGGAGCTGTTTTTT,CATSRTSGFTGELFF
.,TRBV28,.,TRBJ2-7,TGTGCCAGCAGTTCCCTCGTCAGAAGGGCGCATGACGAGCAGTACTTC,CASSSLVRRAHDEQYF
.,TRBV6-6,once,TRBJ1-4,TGTGCCAGCAGTTACTCGACTGGGAGAGAAAAACTGTTTTTT,CASSYSTGREKLFF
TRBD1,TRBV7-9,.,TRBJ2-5,TGTGCCAGCAGTGCGTGGGACAGGGGACAAGAGACCCAGTACTTC,CASSAWDRGQETQYF
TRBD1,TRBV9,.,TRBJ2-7,TGTGCCAGCAGCCCTTTCAGGGGGTCCGCCTTCTACGAGCAGTACTTC,CASSPFRGSAFYEQYF
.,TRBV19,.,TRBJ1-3,TGTGCCAGTTTAGGGAGACACCGAACAGGAAATTCTGGAAACACCATATATTTT,CASLGRHRTGNSGNTIYF
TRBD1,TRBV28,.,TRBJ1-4,TGTGCCAGCAGTGTCCGGACAGGGGCCTATGAAAAACTGTTTTTT,CASSVRTGAYEKLFF
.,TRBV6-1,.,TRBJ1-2,TGTGCCAGCAGGGCTTCGGGACCGCTAGTCTATGGCTACACCTTC,CASRASGPLVYGYTF
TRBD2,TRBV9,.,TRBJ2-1,TGTGCCAGCAGCGTCCTAGCGGGAGGGCCGAGTGAGCAGTTCTTC,CASSVLAGGPSEQFF
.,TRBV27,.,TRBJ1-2,TGTGCCAGCAGTTCGCGGGACCGAGCTAACGTCAACGGCTACACCTTC,CASSSRDRANVNGYTF
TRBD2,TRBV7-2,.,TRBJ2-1,TGTGCCAGCGGGACTAGCGCCTTCGGCTCCTACAATGAGCAGTTCTTC,CASGTSAFGSYNEQFF
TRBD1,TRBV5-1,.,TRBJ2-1,TGCGCCAGCAGCTGGGACCGGACAGGGGGTATCTACAATGAGCAGTTCTTC,CASSWDRTGGIYNEQFF
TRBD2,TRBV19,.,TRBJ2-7,TGTGCCAGTAGGGGAGGGCCCTCCTACGAGCAGTACTTC,CASRGGPSYEQYF
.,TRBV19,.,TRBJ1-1,TGTGCCAGTAGTTCGGTTAGCGTGTCGGGGAGGACTGAAGCTTTCTTT,CASSSVSVSGRTEAFF
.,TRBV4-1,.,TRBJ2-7,TGCGCCAGCAGCCCCGAGGGGCAGGGAGGCTACGAGCAGTACTTC,CASSPEGQGGYEQYF
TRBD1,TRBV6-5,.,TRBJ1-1,TGTGCCAGCAGACAGGGGAGAGACACTGAAGCTTTCTTT,CASRQGRDTEAFF
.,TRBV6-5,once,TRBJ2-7,TGTGCCAGCAGTCCGACAGTCTACGAGCAGTACTTC,CASSPTVYEQYF
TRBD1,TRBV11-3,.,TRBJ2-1,TGTGCCAGCAGCTCAAGGGACAGCCGGGGAATGGAGCAGTTCTTC,CASSSRDSRGMEQFF
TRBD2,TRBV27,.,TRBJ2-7,TGTGCCAGCAGTGTCACTAGCGGGAGTTTTGGGGAGCAGTACTTC,CASSVTSGSFGEQYF
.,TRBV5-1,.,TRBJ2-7,TGCGCCAGCAGCTTGTTTGGGGGAACCTACGAGCAGTACTTC,CASSLFGGTYEQYF
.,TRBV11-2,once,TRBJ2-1,TGTGCCAGCAGCTTAGGGCCCTTCGGGTTCTTC,CASSLGPFGFF
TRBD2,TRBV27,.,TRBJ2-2,TGTGCCAGCAAAACTGAGCGGGAGGGAGCCGGGGAGCTGTTTTTT,CASKTEREGAGELFF
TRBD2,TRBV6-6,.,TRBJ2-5,TGTGCCAGCAGTTTAGGGACTAGCGATACAGAGACCCAGTACTTC,CASSLGTSDTETQYF
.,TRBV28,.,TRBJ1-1,TGTGCCAGCAGCTCGGGCCAGGGGAACACTGAAGCTTTCTTT,CASSSGQGNTEAFF
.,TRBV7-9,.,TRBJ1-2,TGTGCCAGCAGCTTTCCCGACCCGACCCCCTATGGCTACACCTTC,CASSFPDPTPYGYTF
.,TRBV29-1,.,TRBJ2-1,TGCAGCGTTGTTGAGGTGACGAGCAATGAGCAGTTCTTC,CSVVEVTSNEQFF
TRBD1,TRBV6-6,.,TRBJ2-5,TGTGCCAGCCTCGCAGGGGGAGAAGGGCTCCAAGAGACCCAGTACTTC,CASLAGGEGLQETQYF
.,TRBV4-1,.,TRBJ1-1,TGCGCCAGCAGCTCGACGGCCGGGACGCTCGAACAGACTGAAGCTTTCTTT,CASSSTAGTLEQTEAFF
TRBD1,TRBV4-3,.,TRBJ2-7,TGCGCCAGCAGCCACCTAGGGACAGGGCGCTACGAGCAGTACTTC,CASSHLGTGRYEQYF
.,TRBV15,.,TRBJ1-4,TGTGCCACCAGCAGAGAGTGGGCAGGGAGTAATGAAAAACTGTTTTTT,CATSREWAGSNEKLFF
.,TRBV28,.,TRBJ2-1,TGTGCCAGCAGTTTACGGGGAGATGAGCAGTTCTTC,CASSLRGDEQFF
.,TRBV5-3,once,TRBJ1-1,TGTGCCCGAAAGGACGGACACTGTCTTGAAGCTTTCTTT,CARKDGHCLEAFF
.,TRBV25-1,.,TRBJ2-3,TGTGCCACCACCGGACTACCAACTAGCCCCTATCGCACAGATACGCAGTATTTT,CATTGLPTSPYRTDTQYF
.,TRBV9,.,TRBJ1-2,TGTGCCAGCACCCCTGACAGCAACTATGGCTACACCTTC,CASTPDSNYGYTF
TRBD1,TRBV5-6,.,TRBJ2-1,TGTGCCAGCAGCTTGGGACCCGGGACAGGGTCCTACAATGAGCAGTTCTTC,CASSLGPGTGSYNEQFF
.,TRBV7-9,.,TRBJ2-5,TGTGCCAGCAGCCTTGGGTACCAAGAGACCCAGTACTTC,CASSLGYQETQYF
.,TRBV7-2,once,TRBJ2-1,TGTGCCAGCAGCTTAGGCGGGATTTCCTACAATGAGCAGTTCTTC,CASSLGGISYNEQFF
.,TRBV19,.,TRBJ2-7,TGTGCCAGTAGTATGTCGCTAGAGTGGGACGAGCAGTACTTC,CASSMSLEWDEQYF
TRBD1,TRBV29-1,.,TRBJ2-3,TGCAGCGTTGAAAAAGAGACAGGGGGCGCCGATACGCAGTATTTT,CSVEKETGGADTQYF
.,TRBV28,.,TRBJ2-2,TGTGCCAGCATTACCGGGACTCAAAACACCGGGGAGCTGTTTTTT,CASITGTQNTGELFF
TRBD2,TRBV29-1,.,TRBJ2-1,TGCAGCGTTCTGGGACTAGCGGATTACCGCTACAATGAGCAGTTCTTC,CSVLGLADYRYNEQFF
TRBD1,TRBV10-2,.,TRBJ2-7,TGCGCCAGCAGCGGACAGGGGTTCACCTACGAGCAGTACTTC,CASSGQGFTYEQYF
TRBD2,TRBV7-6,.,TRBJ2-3,TGTGCCAGCAGCTCGACTAGCTTCAGGGCAGATACGCAGTATTTT,CASSSTSFRADTQYF
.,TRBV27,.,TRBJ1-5,TGTGCCAGCAGTCCCTCACAGGGCGATAGCAATCAGCCCCAGCATTTT,CASSPSQGDSNQPQHF
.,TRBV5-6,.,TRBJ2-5,TGTGCCAGCAGCCGTCAGGAGCTGTTCCAAGAGACCCAGTACTTC,CASSRQELFQETQYF
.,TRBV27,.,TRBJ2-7,TGTGCCAGCAGTTTATCGAGGCTAGCCGAGCAGTACTTC,CASSLSRLAEQYF